This TCR beta chain was captured in a study of naive and memory T cell subsets. An equimolar mix of two oligonucleotides served as the beta constant-region primer for TRBC1 and TRBC2. Four rounds of PCR amplified the ligated cDNA using nested alpha and beta constant-region primers plus SP2. Via MiXCR, TCRdb re-called the UMI-ligation and nested PCR reads, giving one row per CDR3 protein. The profile shows about 85,000 distinct CDR3 sequences, 13% of them singletons. General observations from the study: A clonotype means one alpha or beta sequence, not an alpha/beta pair.

This clonotype was recorded a few times. As yet, its antigen is unknown. The junction departs from germline at one end; a sequencing error may be responsible. CDR3 length equals 13 residues. The germline V gene encodes CDR1 SGHTA and CDR2 FQGNSA. The TCR originated in a human donor in good health. Sequencing was performed on central memory CD4+ T cells from blood. V gene TRBV7-2 combines with J gene TRBJ2-7; the D call may be TRBD1 or TRBD2 (5 bases each). Here the CDR3 reads CASSKWDLPKWHF. CDR3 sequence (DNA): TGTGCCAGCAGTAAATGGGACCTCCCTAAGTGGCACTTC.